This T cell receptor (beta chain) was captured in a study of blood T cell repertoires in COVID-19 (dated by TCRdb to about 2020). Context from the whole study: Collaborator samples came from the United States, Italy and Spain and covered acute and convalescent phases of COVID-19. The prospective study material was composed of cDNA or gDNA derived from T cells, B-cell-depleted T cells, or PBMCs. The dataset comprised deeply sampled blood TCRbeta repertoires from subjects exposed to, actively infected with, or recovered from COVID-19. A freely available public database, intended as a resource for researchers studying the immune response to SARS-CoV-2, is where the repertoires were released. Samples were obtained from the ongoing ImmuneRACE study (first 160 participants) and from some 1,300 subjects provided by 6 global collaborators. Sample metadata almost always included a de-identified subject ID, COVID-19 status, age in years and sex. HLA class I and class II types, where available, came from metadata supplied by the sample provider rather than from assay-based typing. Overall results and qualifications from the work: The quantity of clinical and demographic metadata differed by source and by participant and was supplied without curation.

Points on this clone: Its antigen is not yet known. No base qualities exist here, and no much larger clone lies one base off it.

TCRbeta CDR3 regions were amplified from genomic DNA using the immunoSEQ Assay, a bias-controlled multiplex PCR. As for how the authors treated the data: Within the assay, amplification of reference gene primers was used to estimate how many nucleated cells each sample contained. To quantify the absolute abundance of each unique TCRbeta CDR3 rearrangement, sequence reads were collapsed and filtered. For each sample, productive Simpson clonality was calculated as the square root of Simpson's diversity index across productive rearrangements. Imported from immuneACCESS, the table was reduced by TCRdb to in-frame sequences with V and J called. These copies leave out some clones; in studies compared against another copy, an unresolved V gene accounts for under half, and the cause of the remainder is not known. That table furnishes V, J and clone size, whereas the DNA furnished D and trimming. The sample data list about 140,000 clones, and about 91% of these were observed just once. The ten biggest clones cover less than 2% of the sample.

The CDR3 starts with the cysteine, ends with the phenylalanine, and has 14 residues. Left in the record is the CDR3 DNA by itself, 42 bases read in frame from the first base. Trimming costs V 7 bases and J 1 base, and their ends lie 11 bases apart. The germline V gene encodes CDR1 MNHNY and CDR2 SVGAGI (reference sequence). The collaborating institutions used their own protocols to collect whole blood in K2EDTA tubes. For TCRbeta analysis, collaborators shipped samples in one of three forms: frozen whole blood, isolated PBMCs, or DNA extracted from either of those sample types. The clonotype comes from a woman aged 60 to 75 with acute or convalescent COVID-19. Sequencing used peripheral blood. The V gene is TRBV6-6 and the J gene is TRBJ2-1, with no reliable assignment of the D segment. The CDR3 region: CASTLRGSYNEQFF. The nucleotide sequence reads TGTGCCAGCACCCTCCGAGGTTCCTACAATGAGCAGTTCTTC.